Following are 8 T cell receptor beta chains from one sample sequenced in a study of T cell repertoires in cytomegalovirus infection. TCRdb passed the reads through MiXCR, listing each CDR3 protein once. The table shows around 750,000 distinct CDR3 sequences, with 30% to 35% occurring only once. These receptors lack a known antigen. Sample: cultured CD8+ T cells from PBMCs, taken from culture after CMV antigen stimulation. The receptors stem from a human donor in good health (CMV status not recorded). Some clones in this sample may be carry-over from other donors' samples.

This clonotype was observed a few times. This chain uses TRBV2 with TRBJ2-1, with 10 positions matching TRBD2. The CDR3 runs 14 residues. V trimming: 6 bases; J trimming: 10 bases; junction bases outside the gene matches: 9. Germline V gives CDR1 SNHLY, CDR2 FYNNEI. CDR3 DNA: TGTGCCAGCAGCAAAGGGCTAGCGGGGGAGGAGCAGTTCTTC. Its translation is CASSKGLAGEEQFF.

This clonotype has ten or more counts. The chain joins TRBV7-2 to TRBJ2-7; D might be TRBD1 (6 bases). The V and J ends lost 4 bases and 2 bases respectively, with 15 bases between them. The CDR3 is made up of 15 amino acids. Germline loops: CDR1 SGHTA, CDR2 FQGNSA. CDR3 DNA: TGTGCCAGCAGCTCCAGACAGGACGGACCCTACGAGCAGTACGTC. Amino acid sequence: CASSSRQDGPYEQYV.

This clonotype was recorded a few times. This rearrangement joins TRBV5-4 to TRBJ2-2; D is perhaps TRBD1 or TRBD2 (6 bases each). The CDR3 runs to 16 residues. The V end was cut by 0 bases, the J end by 5 bases, with 14 bases between. CDR1 is SGHNT and CDR2 is YYREEE in the germline V gene (reference sequence). The CDR3 nucleotides are TGTGCCAGCAGCTTGGATATGGGGGGCGGTACCGGGGAGCTGTTTTTT. This codes for CASSLDMGGGTGELFF.

The rearrangement joins TRBV19 to TRBJ1-1; 7 nucleotides line up with TRBD1. This CDR3 has 17 residues. CDR1 and CDR2 from the germline V gene are LNHDA and SQIVND (reference sequence). With V trimmed by 6 bases and J by 1 base, 14 bases remained unmatched. The CDR3 nucleotides read TGTGCCAGTAGCGCCGCACCGGGACAGCTGGGGAACACTGAAGCTTTCTTT. This codes for CASSAAPGQLGNTEAFF.

The table lists this clonotype with a few counts. This chain connects TRBV24-1 to TRBJ1-1; possible D gene TRBD1, 5 bases. Germline lookup yields CDR1 KGHDR and CDR2 SFDVKD. CDR3 size: 13 residues. The V end lost 4 bases, the J end lost 6 bases, and 11 bases lay between the germline ends. This chain's CDR3 is CATSEGPSPEAFF. In DNA, the CDR3 is TGTGCCACCAGTGAGGGACCGAGCCCTGAAGCTTTCTTT.

This clonotype was found a few times. The chain couples TRBV4-3 to TRBJ1-1; unclear D gene. Germline-derived CDR1 and CDR2 are LGHNA and YSLEER. The V gene lost 0 bases and the J gene lost 1 base, with 12 bases spanning the gap. The length of the CDR3 is 16 residues. Written as DNA, the CDR3 is TGCGCCAGCAGCCAAGACAGAGGACTTACGAACACTGAAGCTTTCTTT. It specifies CASSQDRGLTNTEAFF.

The chain couples TRBV7-9 to TRBJ1-2; D remains ambiguous. Germline V gives CDR1 SEHNR, CDR2 FQNEAQ (reference sequence). V was clipped by 1 base and J by 8 bases, with 17 bases between them. The CDR3 has 15 amino acids. The CDR3 sequence: CASSLVGQPNPGYTF. Written as DNA, the CDR3 is TGTGCCAGCAGCTTAGTAGGTCAGCCAAACCCGGGCTACACCTTC.

This clonotype was counted ten times or more. This chain links TRBV7-9 with TRBJ2-3, with 8 bases identical to TRBD1. The CDR3 sequence is 13 residues long. V shed 5 bases and J 4 bases; nucleotides not matched to a gene: 2. In germline, CDR1 is SEHNR, CDR2 FQNEAQ (reference sequence). For the CDR3, the DNA is TGTGCCAGCAGCCCCAGGGGGCCAGATACGCAGTATTTT. Its translation: CASSPRGPDTQYF.